The 23 T cell receptor beta chains presented below share a single source sample, sequenced in a study of blood T cell repertoires in COVID-19. Clones were sequenced by immunoSEQ multiplex PCR, and TCRdb holds only the in-frame ones, with some missing. The table shows fewer than 250,000 clones, with around 90% occurring only once. Sequencing used peripheral blood. The receptors derive from a man aged 60-69 years with COVID-19, enrolled during active disease.

This clone was observed once. The V and J genes are TRBV5-1 and TRBJ2-7; 9 nucleotides agree with TRBD2. From germline, CDR1 is SGHRS and CDR2 YFSETQ. The trim removed 4 bases at V and 6 bases at J, leaving 11 bases unmatched. This CDR3 has 15 amino acids. CDR3 amino acids: CASSETSGLLGEQYF. The CDR3 nucleotides read TGCGCCAGCAGCGAGACTAGCGGTCTCCTCGGCGAGCAGTACTTC.

This clone has a handful of counts. The V gene is TRBV27, the J gene TRBJ1-2; 7 bases fit TRBD1. Looked up from germline, CDR1 is MNHEY and CDR2 is SMNVEV (reference sequence). The CDR3 is 13 amino acids. V was pared by 3 bases and J by 8 bases, with 6 bases of the junction left unmatched. The CDR3 is CASSFFQGDGYTF. CDR3 nucleotides: TGTGCCAGCAGTTTTTTCCAGGGGGACGGCTACACCTTC.

The gene calls are TRBV9 and TRBJ2-7; D call uncertain. This CDR3 has 15 amino acids. The V end lost 0 bases, the J end lost 0 bases, and 10 bases lay between the germline ends. Germline CDR1 SGDLS, CDR2 YYNGEE. As DNA, the CDR3 is TGTGCCAGCAGCGTAGAACCCAGTGACTCCTACGAGCAGTACTTC. It codes for CASSVEPSDSYEQYF.

V and J are TRBV18 and TRBJ2-3; TRBD2 aligns across 10 bases. V was pared by 6 bases and J by 6 bases, with 3 bases of the junction left unmatched. The CDR3 runs 13 residues. Per germline, CDR1 KGHSH and CDR2 LQKENI. This CDR3 is CASSLLAGDTQYF. The DNA for the CDR3 is TGTGCCAGCTCGTTACTAGCGGGGGATACGCAGTATTTT.

The rearrangement uses TRBV2 and TRBJ2-4; 11 nucleotides agree with TRBD1. The CDR3 runs to 18 residues. Unmatched junction bases numbered 8, after V lost 2 bases and J lost 2 bases. The germline V gene has CDR1 SNHLY and CDR2 FYNNEI. CDR3 in amino acids: CASSEFRGQGGPKNIQYF. For the CDR3, the DNA is TGTGCCAGCAGTGAATTCAGGGGACAGGGGGGTCCCAAAAACATTCAGTACTTC.

This clone was recorded once. V usage is TRBV19 and J usage is TRBJ1-1, with 8 bases fitting TRBD1. CDR3 length: 14 amino acids. Trimming cost V 4 bases and J 7 bases; bases outside gene matches: 8. In germline, CDR1 is LNHDA, CDR2 SQIVND (reference sequence). Here the CDR3 reads CASSTIQGVSEAFF. In DNA form, the CDR3 reads TGTGCCAGTAGTACAATACAGGGGGTGAGTGAAGCTTTCTTT.

This chain connects TRBV6-5 to TRBJ1-2; D remains unclear. The CDR3 consists of 13 residues. Per germline, CDR1 MNHEY and CDR2 SVGAGI. The germline V and J ends were trimmed by 2 bases and 4 bases, with 8 bases remaining between them. CDR3 loop: CASSYGEFYGYTF. The CDR3 bases are TGTGCCAGCAGTTACGGGGAGTTCTATGGCTACACCTTC.

This chain joins TRBV30 and TRBJ2-3, with TRBD1 identical over 7 bases. This CDR3 region has 13 residues. Per the germline V gene, CDR1 is GTSNPN and CDR2 is SVGIG (reference sequence). The ends lost 5 bases at V and 0 bases at J; junction bases unmatched: 2. CDR3 region: CAWDRASTDTQYF. The CDR3 DNA is TGTGCCTGGGACAGGGCTAGCACAGATACGCAGTATTTT.

The rearrangement links TRBV28 to TRBJ2-4; the D gene is possibly TRBD2 (6 bases). The CDR3 extends over 14 amino acids. Between the trimmed V and J ends, which lost 6 bases and 5 bases, there was a span of 14 bases. Germline CDR1 is MDHEN and CDR2 is SYDVKM. For the CDR3, the DNA is TGTGCCAGCAGCTCTCCCGGCGGGGAAAACATTCAGTACTTC. Translation gives CASSSPGGENIQYF.

The chain couples TRBV2 to TRBJ2-7, with a tentative D call TRBD1 (5 bases). V lost 0 bases, J lost 7 bases, and 10 bases lay in between. The CDR3 totals 13 residues. Germline assignment: CDR1 SNHLY and CDR2 FYNNEI. This CDR3 is CASSEASRGEQYF. DNA for the CDR3: TGTGCCAGCAGTGAAGCGTCTAGGGGAGAGCAGTACTTC.

The chain uses TRBV18 and TRBJ2-5; D not resolved. The germline gives CDR1 KGHSH, CDR2 LQKENI. This CDR3 comprises 12 residues. V lost 6 bases, J lost 0 bases, and 5 bases lay in between. The CDR3 sequence is CASSPDQETQYF. CDR3 DNA: TGTGCCAGCTCCCCCGACCAAGAGACCCAGTACTTC.

This clone appeared a single time. This sequence joins TRBV29-1 and TRBJ2-2, with D perhaps matching TRBD2 (6 bases). The CDR3 has 16 amino acids. Germline V CDR1 and CDR2: SQVTM, ANQGSEA. V lost 0 bases to trimming and J lost 0 bases, with 11 bases between them. CDR3 bases: TGCAGCGTTGAAGATCTGGGCGGGGCGAACACCGGGGAGCTGTTTTTT. Translating gives CSVEDLGGANTGELFF.

This chain connects TRBV5-1 to TRBJ2-3, with 15 bases fitting TRBD2. V lost 2 bases and J lost 2; bases outside the gene matches: 9. The CDR3 runs 19 residues. The germline V gene has CDR1 SGHRS and CDR2 YFSETQ. As DNA, the CDR3 is TGCGCCAGCAGCTTCCTGGGGACTAGCGGGGGGACACCCACAGATACGCAGTATTTT. Protein sequence: CASSFLGTSGGTPTDTQYF.

The chain links TRBV2 to TRBJ2-5; D not certain. This CDR3 region has 13 residues. The ends were cut back, 4 bases at V and 1 base at J, with 7 bases in the middle. Germline lookup yields CDR1 SNHLY and CDR2 FYNNEI. The CDR3 DNA reads as TGTGCCAGCAGTGGGTCACTCCAAGAGACCCAGTACTTC. Translating gives CASSGSLQETQYF.

This chain uses TRBV24-1 with TRBJ2-1; D not certain. Per germline, CDR1 KGHDR and CDR2 SFDVKD. Trimming shortened V by 4 bases and J by 4 bases, and 4 bases separated the two germline ends. The CDR3 totals 12 residues. CDR3 amino acids: CATSDQYNEQFF. The CDR3 DNA is TGTGCCACCAGTGACCAATACAATGAGCAGTTCTTC.

This clone was detected only once. The rearrangement links TRBV5-1 to TRBJ2-1; 8 bases line up with TRBD2. V lost 0 bases, J lost 0 bases, and 11 bases stayed unmatched. This CDR3 comprises 19 residues. Germline V lookup: CDR1 SGHRS, CDR2 YFSETQ. As DNA, the CDR3 is TGCGCCAGCAGCTTGGCGGCTAGCGGGCCTAAAAGCTCCTACAATGAGCAGTTCTTC. Translating gives CASSLAASGPKSSYNEQFF.

This chain connects TRBV18 to TRBJ2-3, with 14 bases matching TRBD2. The J segment lost 3 bases and the V segment lost 8 bases, leaving 7 bases of the junction unmatched. CDR1 is KGHSH and CDR2 is LQKENI in the germline V gene. The CDR3 has 16 amino acids. As DNA, the CDR3 is TGTGCCAGCAAAGCCGGGACTAGCGGGGGTACAGATACGCAGTATTTT. Protein sequence: CASKAGTSGGTDTQYF. Together with reference TRBV18 and TRBJ2-3, the CDR3 gives the full variable domain: NAGVMQNPRHLVRRRGQEARLRCSPMKGHSHVYWYRQLPEEGLKFMVYLQKENIIDESGMPKERFSAEFPKEGPSILRIQQVVRGDSAAYFCASKAGTSGGTDTQYFGPGTRLTVL.

The J gene is TRBJ1-4, the V gene TRBV7-2; tentative D call: TRBD1 (5 bases). The CDR3 is 14 amino acids. CDR1 SGHTA and CDR2 FQGNSA come from the germline V gene. V lost 5 bases to trimming and J lost 5 bases, with 12 bases between them. CDR3 protein: CASSHDSTNEKLFF. The DNA for the CDR3 is TGTGCCAGCAGCCATGACAGCACCAATGAAAAACTGTTTTTT.

A note on this clone: This CDR3 is also generated by other DNA sequences in the sample. The V call is TRBV3-1 (or the pseudogene TRBV3-2), the J call TRBJ2-7; the D gene is possibly TRBD1 (5 bases). The CDR3 is 12 residues long. The germline V gene encodes CDR1 LGHDT and CDR2 YNNKEL (reference sequence). Between the trimmed V and J ends, which lost 1 base and 6 bases, there was a span of 7 bases. The CDR3 loop is CASSQVQGEQYF. The CDR3 DNA sequence: TGTGCCAGCAGCCAAGTTCAGGGCGAGCAGTACTTC.

V gene TRBV18 combines with J gene TRBJ2-5, with TRBD1 matching 8 bases. Germline V gene data show CDR1 as KGHSH and CDR2 as LQKENI. The CDR3 sequence is 16 residues long. The V gene end was trimmed by 5 bases and the J gene end by 3 bases; junction bases not matched to a gene: 11. The CDR3 here is CASSSPFRTGKETQYF. Written as DNA, the CDR3 is TGTGCCAGCTCATCCCCCTTCAGGACAGGGAAAGAGACCCAGTACTTC.

This chain links TRBV28 with TRBJ1-3, with a possible D match to TRBD1 (6 bases). CDR1 and CDR2 (germline): MDHEN, SYDVKM. Trimming left V 6 bases short and J 4 bases short, with 13 bases between. This CDR3 has 14 amino acids. CDR3 region: CASSTTGYGNTIYF. In DNA form, the CDR3 reads TGTGCCAGCAGCACTACAGGGTACGGAAACACCATATATTTT.

With respect to this clone: Additional DNA sequences in this sample encode the identical CDR3. As DNA, the CDR3 is TGTGCCAGCAGCTTACAGGGGTACGAGCAGTACTTC. Translated: CASSLQGYEQYF. The gene calls are TRBV28 and TRBJ2-7; the match to TRBD1 covers 7 bases. V lost 6 bases, J lost 4 bases, and 3 bases stayed unmatched. CDR3 length equals 12 residues. The germline V gene encodes CDR1 MDHEN and CDR2 SYDVKM.

J is TRBJ2-1 and V is TRBV5-1; 8 bases fit TRBD1. The CDR3 consists of 16 residues. Per germline, CDR1 SGHRS and CDR2 YFSETQ. With 4 bases clipped from V and 5 bases from J, the junction kept 11 bases outside the gene matches. This chain's CDR3 is CASSPGQGFSNNEQFF. DNA for the CDR3: TGCGCCAGCAGCCCAGGACAGGGATTTTCGAACAATGAGCAGTTCTTC.